Each of the 8 T cell receptor beta chains below was sequenced from the same sample in a study of Ad26.COV2.S vaccination and SARS-CoV-2 variants. Sequencing was performed with immunoSEQ multiplex PCR; in TCRdb, only in-frame clones are kept and a portion is missing. The table has more than 120,000 clones, 70% to 90% seen once; the top ten hold about 5%. The sequenced sample was peripheral blood, obtained after recovery from COVID-19. The receptors were gathered from a human donor who had recovered from COVID-19.

This sequence joins TRBV2 and TRBJ2-3, with D tentatively TRBD2 (5 bases). Germline V gene data show CDR1 as SNHLY and CDR2 as FYNNEI. This CDR3 has 15 amino acids. Trimming shortened V by 1 base and J by 5 bases, and 13 bases separated the two germline ends. The CDR3 bases are TGTGCCAGCAGTGAAGGTGGATCGGCGGGAGATACGCAGTATTTT. Protein sequence: CASSEGGSAGDTQYF.

The chain couples TRBV7-8 to TRBJ1-5; 12 nucleotides line up with TRBD1. V was pared by 5 bases and J by 6 bases, with 23 bases of the junction left unmatched. The germline gives CDR1 SGHVS, CDR2 FQNEAQ. This CDR3 region has 21 residues. In DNA, the CDR3 is TGTGCCAGCAGCAAACTCCGTTCCGGGACAGGGGGCGCAGGTCTAGGTCAGCCCCAGCATTTT. Its translation is CASSKLRSGTGGAGLGQPQHF.

The chain uses TRBV19 and TRBJ1-1; 9 bases match TRBD1. CDR1 LNHDA and CDR2 SQIVND come from the germline V gene (reference sequence). With V trimmed by 7 bases and J by 4 bases, 16 bases remained unmatched. The CDR3 is 17 residues long. CDR3 amino acids: CASTNSGTGFRGTEAFF. The CDR3, as DNA: TGTGCCAGTACAAATTCTGGGACAGGGTTCCGGGGCACTGAAGCTTTCTTT.

A single count supports this clone. The chain carries TRBV14 and TRBJ1-1; 7 bases are shared with TRBD1. Germline CDR1 SGHDN, CDR2 FVKESK. The CDR3 length is 14 residues. Trimming took 0 bases from V and 5 from J; bases not matched to a gene: 3. CDR3 bases: TGTGCCAGCAGCCAAGATACAGGGGAAACTGAAGCTTTCTTT. This codes for CASSQDTGETEAFF.

The chain carries TRBV9 and TRBJ2-1; 8 bases are shared with TRBD2. V was pared by 3 bases and J by 4 bases, with 3 bases of the junction left unmatched. Germline CDR1 SGDLS, CDR2 YYNGEE. The CDR3 runs 14 residues. CDR3 amino acids: CASSGAGVYNEQFF. As DNA, the CDR3 is TGTGCCAGCAGCGGAGCGGGGGTGTACAATGAGCAGTTCTTC.

The gene calls are TRBV3-1 (or the pseudogene TRBV3-2) and TRBJ2-7, with 9 bases identical to TRBD2. J gave up 1 base and V 6 bases, and 7 bases lay outside the gene matches. The CDR3 covers 15 residues. Looked up from germline, CDR1 is LGHDT and CDR2 is YNNKEL (reference sequence). CDR3 protein: CASSFGLAHSYEQYF. As DNA, the CDR3 is TGTGCCAGCAGTTTTGGACTAGCGCATTCCTACGAGCAGTACTTC.

The rearrangement links TRBV28 to TRBJ2-7; D unclear. This CDR3 is 14 amino acids long. V was shortened by 5 bases and J by 0 bases, with 11 bases between the two germline ends. From germline, CDR1 is MDHEN and CDR2 SYDVKM. The CDR3 region is CASSKLAGSYEQYF. Written as DNA, the CDR3 is TGTGCCAGCAGTAAATTGGCAGGCTCCTACGAGCAGTACTTC.

The chain joins TRBV6-5 to TRBJ2-2; the D gene is possibly TRBD2 (5 bases). From germline, CDR1 is MNHEY and CDR2 SVGAGI. This CDR3 is built from 14 residues. Trimming pared 6 bases from V and 0 bases from J, leaving 8 bases between. The CDR3, as DNA: TGTGCCAGCAGCGGGATGACGAACACCGGGGAGCTGTTTTTT. Encoded protein: CASSGMTNTGELFF.